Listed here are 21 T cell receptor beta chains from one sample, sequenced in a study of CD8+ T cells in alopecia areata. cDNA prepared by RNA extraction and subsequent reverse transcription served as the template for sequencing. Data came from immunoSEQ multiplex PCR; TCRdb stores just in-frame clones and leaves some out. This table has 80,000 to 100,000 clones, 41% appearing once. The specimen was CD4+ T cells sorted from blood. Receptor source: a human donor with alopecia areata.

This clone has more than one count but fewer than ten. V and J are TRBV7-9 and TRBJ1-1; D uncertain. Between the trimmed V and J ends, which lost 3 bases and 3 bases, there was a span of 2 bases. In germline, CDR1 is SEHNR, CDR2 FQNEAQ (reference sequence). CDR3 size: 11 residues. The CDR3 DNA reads TGTGCCAGCAGCTTGGACACTGAAGCTTTCTTT. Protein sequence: CASSLDTEAFF.

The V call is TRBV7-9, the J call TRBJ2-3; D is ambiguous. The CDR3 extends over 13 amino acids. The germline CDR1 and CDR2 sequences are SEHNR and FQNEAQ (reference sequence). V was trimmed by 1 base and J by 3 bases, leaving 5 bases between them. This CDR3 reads CASSLGTTDTQYF. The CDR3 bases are TGTGCCAGCAGCTTAGGGACGACAGATACGCAGTATTTT.

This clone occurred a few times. For the CDR3, the DNA is TGTGCCAGTAGTACTACGGGACAGGGTGAAGCTTTCTTT. This translates into CASSTTGQGEAFF. The chain couples TRBV19 to TRBJ1-1, with 9 positions matching TRBD1. CDR1 is LNHDA, CDR2 SQIVND, per germline (reference sequence). This CDR3 has 13 residues. Trimming at V came to 4 bases and at J to 7 bases, leaving 4 bases not matched to a gene.

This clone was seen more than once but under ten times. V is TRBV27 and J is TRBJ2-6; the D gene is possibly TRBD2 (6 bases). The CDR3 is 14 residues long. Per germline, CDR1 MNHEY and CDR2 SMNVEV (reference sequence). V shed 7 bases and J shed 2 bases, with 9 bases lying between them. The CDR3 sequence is CASTSSAGANVLTF. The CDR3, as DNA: TGTGCCAGCACCTCTAGCGCTGGGGCCAACGTCCTGACTTTC.

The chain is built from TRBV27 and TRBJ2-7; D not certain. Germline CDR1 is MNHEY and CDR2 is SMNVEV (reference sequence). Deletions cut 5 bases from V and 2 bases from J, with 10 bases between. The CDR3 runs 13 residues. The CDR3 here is CASSPRRPYEQYF. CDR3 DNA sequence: TGTGCCAGCAGTCCCCGGAGACCCTACGAGCAGTACTTC.

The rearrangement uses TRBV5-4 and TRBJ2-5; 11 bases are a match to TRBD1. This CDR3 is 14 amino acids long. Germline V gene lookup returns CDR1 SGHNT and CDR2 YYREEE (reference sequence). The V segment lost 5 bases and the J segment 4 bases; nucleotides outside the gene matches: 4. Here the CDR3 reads CASRAGTGGETQYF. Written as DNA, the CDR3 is TGTGCCAGCAGGGCCGGGACAGGGGGAGAGACCCAGTACTTC.

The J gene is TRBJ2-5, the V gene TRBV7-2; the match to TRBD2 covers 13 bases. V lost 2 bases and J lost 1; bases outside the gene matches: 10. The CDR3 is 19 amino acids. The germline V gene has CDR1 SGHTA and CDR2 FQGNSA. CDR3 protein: CASSLFPPTSGGTQETQYF. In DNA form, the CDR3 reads TGTGCCAGCAGCTTATTCCCCCCGACTAGCGGGGGGACCCAAGAGACCCAGTACTTC. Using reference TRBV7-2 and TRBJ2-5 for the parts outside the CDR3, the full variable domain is GAGVSQSPSNKVTEKGKDVELRCDPISGHTALYWYRQSLGQGLEFLIYFQGNSAPDKSGLPSDRFSAERTGGSVSTLTIQRTQQEDSAVYLCASSLFPPTSGGTQETQYFGPGTRLLVL.

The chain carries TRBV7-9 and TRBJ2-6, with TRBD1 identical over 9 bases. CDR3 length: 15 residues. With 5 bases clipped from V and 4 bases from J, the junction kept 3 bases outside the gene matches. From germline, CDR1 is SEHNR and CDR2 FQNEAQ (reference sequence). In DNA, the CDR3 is TGTGCCAGCAGCCCACAGGGGGCCGGGGCCAACGTCCTGACTTTC. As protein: CASSPQGAGANVLTF.

CDR3 amino acids: CASRGGTSGNNEQFF. In DNA, the CDR3 is TGTGCCAGCAGGGGGGGGACTAGCGGAAACAATGAGCAGTTCTTC. The V and J genes are TRBV27 and TRBJ2-1, with 11 bases fitting TRBD2. Trimming took 6 bases from V and 5 from J; bases not matched to a gene: 6. This CDR3 spans 15 amino acids. The germline CDR1 and CDR2 sequences are MNHEY and SMNVEV (reference sequence).

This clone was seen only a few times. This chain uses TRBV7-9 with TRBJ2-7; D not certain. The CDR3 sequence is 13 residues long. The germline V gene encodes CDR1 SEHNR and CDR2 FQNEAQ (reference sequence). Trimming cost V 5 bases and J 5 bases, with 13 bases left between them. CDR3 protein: CASSRPTRDEQYF. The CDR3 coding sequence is TGTGCCAGCAGCCGTCCTACCCGGGACGAGCAGTACTTC.

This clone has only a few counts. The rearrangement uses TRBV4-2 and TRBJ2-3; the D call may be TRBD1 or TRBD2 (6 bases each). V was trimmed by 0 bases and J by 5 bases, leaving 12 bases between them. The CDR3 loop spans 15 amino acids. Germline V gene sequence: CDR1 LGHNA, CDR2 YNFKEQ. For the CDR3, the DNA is TGTGCCAGCAGCCAAGAAGGGGGGACTGGAGATACGCAGTATTTT. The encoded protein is CASSQEGGTGDTQYF.

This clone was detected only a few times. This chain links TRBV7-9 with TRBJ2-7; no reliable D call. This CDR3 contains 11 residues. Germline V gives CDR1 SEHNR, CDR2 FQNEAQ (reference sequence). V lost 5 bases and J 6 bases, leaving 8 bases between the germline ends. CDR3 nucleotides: TGTGCCAGCAGCCCTGTTAGCGAGCAGTACTTC. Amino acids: CASSPVSEQYF.

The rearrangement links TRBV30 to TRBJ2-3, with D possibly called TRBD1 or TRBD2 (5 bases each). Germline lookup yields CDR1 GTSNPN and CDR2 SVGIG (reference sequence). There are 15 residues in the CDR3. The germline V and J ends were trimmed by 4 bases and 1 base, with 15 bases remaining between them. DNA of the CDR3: TGTGCCTGGATTCTTACGGGGACCGGCACAGATACGCAGTATTTT. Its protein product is CAWILTGTGTDTQYF.

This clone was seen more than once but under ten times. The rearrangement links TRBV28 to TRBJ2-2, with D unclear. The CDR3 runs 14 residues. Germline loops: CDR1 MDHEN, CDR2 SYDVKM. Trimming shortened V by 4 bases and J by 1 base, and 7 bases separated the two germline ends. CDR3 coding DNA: TGTGCCAGCAGTTCAGATAGGAACACCGGGGAGCTGTTTTTT. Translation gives CASSSDRNTGELFF.

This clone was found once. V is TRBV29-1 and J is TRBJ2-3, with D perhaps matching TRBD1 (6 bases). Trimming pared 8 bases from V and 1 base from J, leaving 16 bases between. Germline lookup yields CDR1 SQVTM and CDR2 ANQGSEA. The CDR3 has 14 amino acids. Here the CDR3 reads CSTTDRIGTDTQYF. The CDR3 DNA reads TGCAGCACGACCGACAGGATCGGCACAGATACGCAGTATTTT.

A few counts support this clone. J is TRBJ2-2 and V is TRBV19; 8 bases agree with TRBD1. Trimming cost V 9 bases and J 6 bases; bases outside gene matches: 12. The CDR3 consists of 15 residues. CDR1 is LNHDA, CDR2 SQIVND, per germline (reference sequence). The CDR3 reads CASPKTGQAPGELFF. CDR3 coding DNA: TGTGCCAGCCCGAAAACGGGACAGGCCCCCGGGGAGCTGTTTTTT.

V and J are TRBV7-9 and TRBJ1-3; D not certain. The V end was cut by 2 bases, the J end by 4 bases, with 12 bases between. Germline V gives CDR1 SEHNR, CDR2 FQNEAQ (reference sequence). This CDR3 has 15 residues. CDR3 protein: CASSLNMWIGNTIYF. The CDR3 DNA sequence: TGTGCCAGCAGCTTAAATATGTGGATCGGAAACACCATATATTTT.

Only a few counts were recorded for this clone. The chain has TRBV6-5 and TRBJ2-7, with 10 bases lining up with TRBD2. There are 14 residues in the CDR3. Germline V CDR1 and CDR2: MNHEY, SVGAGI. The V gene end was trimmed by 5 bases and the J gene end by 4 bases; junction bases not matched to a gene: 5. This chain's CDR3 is CASSDRTSGYEQYF. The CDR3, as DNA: TGTGCCAGCAGTGACCGGACTAGCGGTTACGAGCAGTACTTC.

The CDR3 loop is CASRAHRGIAQNEQFF. CDR3 DNA: TGTGCCAGCAGGGCACACAGGGGAATTGCCCAAAATGAGCAGTTCTTC. This chain links TRBV28 with TRBJ2-1; 7 bases match TRBD1. Trimming cost V 6 bases and J 7 bases; bases outside gene matches: 15. The CDR3 consists of 16 residues. Germline loops: CDR1 MDHEN, CDR2 SYDVKM.

CDR3 residues: CAWSAVGRQETQYF. CDR3 nucleotide sequence: TGTGCCTGGAGTGCGGTGGGCCGACAAGAGACCCAGTACTTC. This chain links TRBV30 with TRBJ2-5; D gene ambiguous. The CDR3 is made up of 14 amino acids. Germline V gene lookup returns CDR1 GTSNPN and CDR2 SVGIG (reference sequence). V was clipped by 1 base and J by 2 bases, with 11 bases between them.

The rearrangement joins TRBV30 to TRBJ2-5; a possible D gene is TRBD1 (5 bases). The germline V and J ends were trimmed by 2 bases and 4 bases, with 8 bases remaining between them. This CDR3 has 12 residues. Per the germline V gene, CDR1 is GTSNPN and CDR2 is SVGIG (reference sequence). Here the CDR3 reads CAWSIGAETQYF. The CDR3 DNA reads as TGTGCCTGGAGTATAGGGGCAGAGACCCAGTACTTC.